This TCR beta chain is from a study of blood T cell repertoires in COVID-19. In the original workflow: Reference gene primer amplification gave estimated nucleated cell counts. This table comes from immunoSEQ multiplex PCR, and its TCRdb copy is limited to in-frame clones, with some not included. For V, J and clone size, that table is used; D and trimming come from the DNA. The profile shows 160,000 or so clones, about 85% of them singletons. V dropped 0 bases and J dropped 2 bases, with 13 bases sitting between them. This CDR3 has 16 amino acids. Germline V CDR1 and CDR2: SGHRS, YFSETQ. J is TRBJ2-3 and V is TRBV5-1, with D possibly matching TRBD2 (6 bases). The clonotype was recovered from a woman in her forties or fifties with COVID-19, enrolled during active disease. Sequences were obtained from peripheral blood. Here the CDR3 DNA reads TGCGCCAGCAGCTTGGACCGCGGGGTCGCCACAGATACGCAGTATTTT. Amino acid sequence: CASSLDRGVATDTQYF.